This TCR beta chain was retrieved from a study of blood T cell repertoires in COVID-19. Study-level information: Whether acute or convalescent, the COVID-19 samples came from the United States, Italy and Spain.

The CDR3 totals 17 residues. V lost 4 bases and J lost 1; bases outside the gene matches: 10. The germline gives CDR1 SGHTA, CDR2 FQGNSA. Using immunoSEQ multiplex PCR, the repertoire was profiled, and TCRdb retains in-frame clones only, with some absent. The sample includes fewer than 250,000 clones, around 83% of them seen just once. The sequencing sample was made of peripheral blood. The TCR was taken from a woman aged 50 to 60 with acute or convalescent COVID-19. The chain couples TRBV7-2 to TRBJ2-3; 8 bases are a match to TRBD2. In DNA, the CDR3 is TGTGCCAGCAGCTATATCCTACGGGGGGGACGCACAGATACGCAGTATTTT. Translation: CASSYILRGGRTDTQYF.